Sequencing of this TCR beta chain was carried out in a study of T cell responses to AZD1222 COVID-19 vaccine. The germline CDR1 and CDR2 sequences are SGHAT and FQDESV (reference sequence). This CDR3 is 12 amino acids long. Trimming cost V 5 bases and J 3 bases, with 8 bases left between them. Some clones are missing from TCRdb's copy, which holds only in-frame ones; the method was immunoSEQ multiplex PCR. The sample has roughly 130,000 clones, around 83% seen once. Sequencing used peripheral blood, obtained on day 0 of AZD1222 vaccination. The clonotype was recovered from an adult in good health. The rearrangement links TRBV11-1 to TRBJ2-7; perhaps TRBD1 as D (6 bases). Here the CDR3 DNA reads TGTGCCAGCAGCATGGACAGCTACGAGCAGTACTTC. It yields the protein CASSMDSYEQYF.